These 27 T cell receptor beta chains were all obtained from the same sample, sequenced in a study of CD8+CD57+ T cells in acquired aplastic anemia. Genomic DNA was employed as the template in profiling TCR beta VDJ and CDR3. MiXCR was run by TCRdb on the reads, yielding one entry per CDR3 protein. The sample includes about 220,000 distinct CDR3 sequences, about a third seen only once; the top ten take around 1.1%. Sample: sorted CD4+, CD8+, or CD8+CD57+ T cells (not recorded which) from PBMCs. The receptors shown here come from a human donor in good health, serving as a control.

This chain uses TRBV29-1 with TRBJ2-2; D is undetermined. In germline, CDR1 is SQVTM, CDR2 ANQGSEA. Trimming cost V 6 bases and J 6 bases, with 5 bases left between them. CDR3 size: 10 residues. CDR3 sequence reads: CSVLPGELFF. The CDR3 bases are TGCAGCGTCCTACCCGGGGAGCTGTTTTTT.

The rearrangement uses TRBV7-3 and TRBJ1-2; D remains unclear. The CDR3 totals 9 residues. Germline assignment: CDR1 SGHTA and CDR2 FQGTGA. V was clipped by 5 bases and J by 12 bases, with 7 bases between them. The CDR3 spells CASSPGDTF. CDR3 coding DNA: TGTGCCAGCAGCCCAGGCGACACCTTC.

Worth noting for this clonotype: The junction does not match germline at one end; this may be a read error. The chain recombines TRBV10-3 with TRBJ2-3; 10 positions match TRBD1. The CDR3 covers 16 residues. The germline gives CDR1 ENHRY, CDR2 SYGVKD. CDR3 DNA sequence: TGTGCCAGCAGTTACGCCGGGACAGGGGTTTCAGATACGCAGTATTTT. Protein product: CASSYAGTGVSDTQYF.

The genes are TRBV2 and TRBJ2-7; tentatively, D is TRBD1 (5 bases). Trimming pared 6 bases from V and 1 base from J, leaving 10 bases between. There are 13 residues in the CDR3. The germline V gene encodes CDR1 SNHLY and CDR2 FYNNEI. DNA of the CDR3: TGTGCCAGCAGGCAGGGCGGATCCTACGAGCAGTACTTC. Its protein product is CASRQGGSYEQYF.

Concerning this clonotype: This may arise from a read error, as a much more abundant clone is one base away. This chain connects TRBV2 to TRBJ1-6; D is ambiguous. The CDR3 runs 14 residues. The germline V gene encodes CDR1 SNHLY and CDR2 FYNNEI. In DNA, the CDR3 is TGTTCCAGCAGTGTTAGCTCCTATAATTCACCCCTCCACTTT. Its translation: CSSSVSSYNSPLHF. The variable domain in full, with the rest retrieved from reference TRBV2 and TRBJ1-6, is EPEVTQTPSHQVTQMGQEVILRCVPISNHLYFYWYRQILGQKVEFLVSFYNNEISEKSEIFDDQFSVERPDGSNFTLKIRSTKLEDSAMYFCSSSVSSYNSPLHFGNGTRLTVT.

This clonotype was recorded at least ten times. The chain links TRBV2 to TRBJ2-1, with a possible D match to TRBD2 (5 bases). CDR1 is SNHLY and CDR2 is FYNNEI in the germline V gene. V shed 6 bases and J shed 9 bases, with 12 bases lying between them. This CDR3 contains 12 residues. The CDR3 DNA sequence: TGTGCCAGCAGCGACCGGACTGCTGAGCAGTTCTTC. Translating it yields CASSDRTAEQFF.

This sequence joins TRBV15 and TRBJ1-1, with D possibly TRBD1 on 6 matching bases. Trimming took off 4 bases at V and 5 bases at J, with 20 bases between the two ends. There are 16 residues in the CDR3. The V gene's germline CDR1 is LNHNV and CDR2 YYDKDF (reference sequence). The CDR3 sequence: CATSTTGWGPNTEAFF. In DNA form, the CDR3 reads TGTGCCACCAGCACAACAGGGTGGGGACCGAATACTGAAGCTTTCTTT.

This clonotype has at least ten counts. The CDR3 DNA sequence: TGTGCCAGCAGCGTAGAACAGGGGCTCTATGGCTACACCTTC. Protein: CASSVEQGLYGYTF. This sequence joins TRBV9 and TRBJ1-2; 7 positions match TRBD1. CDR1 and CDR2 (germline): SGDLS, YYNGEE. CDR3 size: 14 residues. Trimming cost V 0 bases and J 4 bases; bases outside gene matches: 3.

The rearrangement uses TRBV5-4 and TRBJ2-5; possibly TRBD2 for D (5 bases). Germline loops: CDR1 SGHNT, CDR2 YYREEE (reference sequence). The CDR3 is 15 residues long. The ends were cut back, 4 bases at V and 5 bases at J, with 18 bases in the middle. As DNA, the CDR3 is TGTGCCAGCAGCCACATCTCACCGGGCGGGGAGACCCAGTACTTC. It encodes CASSHISPGGETQYF.

This clonotype was observed many times. CDR3 coding DNA: TGCAGTGCTAGAGCACGAGATACGCAGTATTTT. Translating gives CSARARDTQYF. This sequence joins TRBV20-1 and TRBJ2-3; no clear D. Germline V CDR1 and CDR2: DFQATT, SNEGSKA (reference sequence). V lost 1 base and J lost 5, with 4 bases in between. This CDR3 is 11 amino acids long.

A few counts support this clonotype. CDR3 nucleotides: TGTGCCTGGAGTGCTGGGCCTGGAAACACCATATATTTT. It codes for CAWSAGPGNTIYF. The chain combines TRBV30 with TRBJ1-3; no reliable D call. Trimming took 1 base from V and 2 from J, leaving 6 bases between them. The CDR3 has 13 residues. CDR1 and CDR2 (germline): GTSNPN, SVGIG (reference sequence).

This clonotype was seen repeatedly, ten times or more. This sequence joins TRBV11-2 and TRBJ2-7; D not resolved. CDR3 size: 15 residues. Deletions cut 2 bases from V and 2 bases from J, with 13 bases between. CDR1 and CDR2 from the germline V gene are SGHAT and FQNNGV. The CDR3 here is CASSLIPAPTYEQYF. As DNA, the CDR3 is TGTGCCAGCAGCTTAATTCCAGCGCCAACCTACGAGCAGTACTTC.

This clonotype was recorded many times. This rearrangement joins TRBV5-1 to TRBJ1-1; D not resolved. The CDR3 runs 14 residues. The V end lost 0 bases, the J end lost 1 base, and 7 bases lay between the germline ends. From germline, CDR1 is SGHRS and CDR2 YFSETQ. CDR3 in amino acids: CASSLDGQNTEAFF. The CDR3 DNA sequence: TGCGCCAGCAGCTTGGATGGGCAGAACACTGAAGCTTTCTTT.

The chain couples TRBV5-4 to TRBJ1-4; possibly TRBD1 for D (5 bases). Germline V gene lookup returns CDR1 SGHNT and CDR2 YYREEE (reference sequence). V gave up 4 bases and J gave up 8 bases, with 15 bases separating them. The CDR3 covers 14 residues. CDR3 loop: CASSQDTNGEKLFF. Written as DNA, the CDR3 is TGTGCCAGCAGCCAGGACACTAACGGGGAAAAACTGTTTTTT. The full variable domain, with the rest looked up from reference TRBV5-4 and TRBJ1-4, is ETGVTQSPTHLIKTRGQQVTLRCSSQSGHNTVSWYQQALGQGPQFIFQYYREEENGRGNFPPRFSGLQFPNYSSELNVNALELDDSALYLCASSQDTNGEKLFFGSGTQLSVL.

This clonotype was counted many times. This chain joins TRBV5-5 and TRBJ1-2, with a possible D match to TRBD1 (5 bases). The CDR3 totals 15 residues. Germline V CDR1 and CDR2: SGHKS, YYEKEE (reference sequence). Trimming took 3 bases from V and 6 from J, leaving 18 bases between them. The CDR3 region is CASSYASGTQDGYTF. Here the CDR3 DNA reads TGTGCCAGCAGCTATGCCTCCGGGACTCAGGATGGCTACACCTTC.

The chain combines TRBV3-1 with TRBJ1-2; 9 positions agree with TRBD1. The trim removed 4 bases at V and 8 bases at J, leaving 5 bases unmatched. The CDR3 sequence is 13 residues long. Germline loops: CDR1 LGHDT, CDR2 YNNKEL (reference sequence). The CDR3: CASSPTGGLGYTF. Here the CDR3 DNA reads TGTGCCAGCAGCCCAACAGGGGGCCTCGGCTACACCTTC.

J is TRBJ2-7 and V is TRBV7-9, with a possible D match to TRBD2 (6 bases). CDR3 length: 15 amino acids. Germline V gene lookup returns CDR1 SEHNR and CDR2 FQNEAQ (reference sequence). The V end lost 5 bases, the J end lost 7 bases, and 21 bases lay between the germline ends. The CDR3 DNA reads TGTGCCAGCAGCCAGACTAGTAATAGGGCCAATGAGCAGTACTTC. Its protein is CASSQTSNRANEQYF.

Only a few counts were recorded for this clonotype. J is TRBJ2-7 and V is TRBV15; 14 bases match TRBD2. This CDR3 comprises 17 residues. Per the germline V gene, CDR1 is LNHNV and CDR2 is YYDKDF (reference sequence). V lost 0 bases to trimming and J lost 4 bases; unmatched junction nucleotides: 5. The CDR3 is CATSRDQGLAGEYEQYF. The CDR3 nucleotides are TGTGCCACCAGCAGAGATCAGGGACTAGCGGGGGAGTACGAGCAGTACTTC.

There are a few counts of this clonotype. The V gene is TRBV10-3, the J gene TRBJ2-6; weak D call: TRBD1 (6 bases). The V and J ends lost 6 bases and 2 bases respectively, with 8 bases between them. The CDR3 extends over 14 amino acids. The germline CDR1 and CDR2 sequences are ENHRY and SYGVKD. Here the CDR3 DNA reads TGTGCCATCAGGTCAGGGGCTGGGGCCAACGTCCTGACTTTC. It specifies CAIRSGAGANVLTF.

This clonotype showed up just a few times. V is TRBV11-2 and J is TRBJ1-2, with 9 bases identical to TRBD1. CDR1 and CDR2 (germline): SGHAT, FQNNGV. Losses at the gene ends were 5 bases for V and 5 bases for J; bases not matched to a gene: 12. The CDR3 runs to 16 residues. CDR3 DNA sequence: TGTGCCAGCAGCCGGACAGGGGTGGGCTCGGGATATGGCTACACCTTC. Protein: CASSRTGVGSGYGYTF. The full variable domain, its missing parts supplied by reference TRBV11-2 and TRBJ1-2, is EAGVAQSPRYKIIEKRQSVAFWCNPISGHATLYWYQQILGQGPKLLIQFQNNGVVDDSQLPKDRFSAERLKGVDSTLKIQPAKLEDSAVYLCASSRTGVGSGYGYTFGSGTRLTVV.

In this sample, this clonotype turned up a few times. At one boundary the junction diverges from the germline segment, which might be a read error. DNA of the CDR3: TGTGCCATCAGTGAGTCCTTAGGGTTTGGGGATGGCTATACCTTC. This gives the protein CAISESLGFGDGYTF. The J gene is TRBJ1-2, the V gene TRBV10-3; D not resolved. The germline CDR1 and CDR2 sequences are ENHRY and SYGVKD. The CDR3 sequence is 15 residues long.

This clonotype was recorded at least ten times. J is TRBJ1-2 and V is TRBV3-1, with D possibly being TRBD1 (5 bases). The CDR3 totals 14 residues. CDR1 and CDR2 from the germline V gene are LGHDT and YNNKEL (reference sequence). The ends were cut back, 4 bases at V and 8 bases at J, with 17 bases in the middle. The CDR3 nucleotides read TGTGCCAGCAGCCGCGAGGGGAAGGTGTGGGGCTACACCTTC. It yields the protein CASSREGKVWGYTF.

This clonotype was detected ten times or more. V is TRBV10-3 and J is TRBJ2-1, with 8 bases identical to TRBD1. The CDR3 extends over 16 amino acids. J was trimmed by 6 bases and V by 3 bases; bases with no gene match: 10. Per the germline V gene, CDR1 is ENHRY and CDR2 is SYGVKD. The CDR3 sequence: CAISDLRTGSVNEQFF. The CDR3 DNA reads as TGTGCCATCAGTGATCTCCGGACAGGGTCGGTCAATGAGCAGTTCTTC.

Comment on this clonotype: A much larger clone sits a single nucleotide away, making a read error possible. This rearrangement joins TRBV20-1 to TRBJ2-7; 11 nucleotides agree with TRBD1. The CDR3 loop spans 14 amino acids. The trim removed 0 bases at V and 9 bases at J, leaving 7 bases unmatched. CDR1 is DFQATT and CDR2 is SNEGSKA in the germline V gene (reference sequence). Written as DNA, the CDR3 is TGCAGTGCTAGAGATGGACAGGGGGCCGGGGGGCAGTACTTC. This encodes CSARDGQGAGGQYF.

CDR3 protein: CATSDSTGSDGYTF. The CDR3 region has the DNA TGTGCCACCAGTGACTCTACAGGGAGCGACGGCTACACCTTC. V gene TRBV24-1 combines with J gene TRBJ1-2; D is possibly TRBD1 (6 bases). The CDR3 is 14 amino acids. Deletions cut 4 bases from V and 8 bases from J, with 16 bases between. From germline, CDR1 is KGHDR and CDR2 SFDVKD.

The gene calls are TRBV4-3 and TRBJ2-7, with D perhaps TRBD1 (8 bases). In germline, CDR1 is LGHNA, CDR2 YSLEER. This CDR3 has 18 amino acids. Trimming stripped 0 bases from V and 5 bases from J, with 23 bases between. This chain's CDR3 is CASSQDKGVQGGSDEQYF. The CDR3 DNA sequence: TGCGCCAGCAGCCAAGATAAGGGAGTACAGGGGGGGTCGGACGAGCAGTACTTC.

This clonotype was recorded at least ten times. The chain carries TRBV29-1 and TRBJ1-2; D may be TRBD1 (5 bases). Germline assignment: CDR1 SQVTM and CDR2 ANQGSEA. The CDR3 spans 15 residues. The V and J ends lost 7 bases and 4 bases respectively, with 22 bases between them. CDR3 in amino acids: CSAGPPISGAYGYTF. The CDR3, as DNA: TGCAGCGCCGGCCCCCCGATAAGTGGGGCCTATGGCTACACCTTC.